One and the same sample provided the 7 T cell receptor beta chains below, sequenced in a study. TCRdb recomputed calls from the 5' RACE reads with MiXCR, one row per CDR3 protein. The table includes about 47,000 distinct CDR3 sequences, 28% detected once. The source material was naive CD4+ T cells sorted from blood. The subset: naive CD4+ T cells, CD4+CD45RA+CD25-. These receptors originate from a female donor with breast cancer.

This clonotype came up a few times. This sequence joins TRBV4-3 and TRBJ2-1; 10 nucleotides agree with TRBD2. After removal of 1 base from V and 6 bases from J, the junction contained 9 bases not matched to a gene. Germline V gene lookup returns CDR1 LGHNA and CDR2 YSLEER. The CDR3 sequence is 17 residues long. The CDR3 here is CASSQALALAGTNEQFF. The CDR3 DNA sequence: TGCGCCAGCAGCCAAGCATTAGCACTAGCGGGAACCAATGAGCAGTTCTTC.

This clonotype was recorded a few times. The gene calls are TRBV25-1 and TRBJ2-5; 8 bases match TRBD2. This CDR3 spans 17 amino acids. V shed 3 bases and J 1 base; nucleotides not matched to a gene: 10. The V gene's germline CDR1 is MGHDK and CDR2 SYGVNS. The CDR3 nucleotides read TGTGCCAGCAGTGACGTAGGTCCAGCGGGAGTCCAAGAGACCCAGTACTTC. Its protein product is CASSDVGPAGVQETQYF.

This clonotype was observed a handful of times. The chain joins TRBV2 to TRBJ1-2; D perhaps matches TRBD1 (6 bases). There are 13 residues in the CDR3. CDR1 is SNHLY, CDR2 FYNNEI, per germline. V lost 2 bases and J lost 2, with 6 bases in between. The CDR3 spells CASSEQGNYGYTF. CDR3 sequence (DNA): TGTGCCAGCAGTGAACAGGGGAACTATGGCTACACCTTC. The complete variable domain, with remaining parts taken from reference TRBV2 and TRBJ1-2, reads EPEVTQTPSHQVTQMGQEVILRCVPISNHLYFYWYRQILGQKVEFLVSFYNNEISEKSEIFDDQFSVERPDGSNFTLKIRSTKLEDSAMYFCASSEQGNYGYTFGSGTRLTVV.

CDR3: CASTVGLGNEQFF. The CDR3 region has the DNA TGTGCCAGCACCGTAGGGCTGGGCAATGAGCAGTTCTTC. The chain couples TRBV7-3 to TRBJ2-1; D call uncertain. The CDR3 is 13 residues long. Per the germline V gene, CDR1 is SGHTA and CDR2 is FQGTGA. V was cut by 7 bases and J by 6 bases, with 13 bases left in between.

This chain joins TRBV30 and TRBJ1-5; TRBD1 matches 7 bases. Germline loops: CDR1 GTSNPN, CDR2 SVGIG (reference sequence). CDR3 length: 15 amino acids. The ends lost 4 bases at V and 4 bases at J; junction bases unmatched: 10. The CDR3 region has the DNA TGTGCCTGGAATCCTTCCGGGACAGTTAATCAGCCCCAGCATTTT. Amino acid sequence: CAWNPSGTVNQPQHF. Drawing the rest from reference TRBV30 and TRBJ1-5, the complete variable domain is SQTIHQWPATLVQPVGSPLSLECTVEGTSNPNLYWYRQAAGRGLQLLFYSVGIGQISSEVPQNLSASRPQDRQFILSSKKLLLSDSGFYLCAWNPSGTVNQPQHFGDGTRLSIL.

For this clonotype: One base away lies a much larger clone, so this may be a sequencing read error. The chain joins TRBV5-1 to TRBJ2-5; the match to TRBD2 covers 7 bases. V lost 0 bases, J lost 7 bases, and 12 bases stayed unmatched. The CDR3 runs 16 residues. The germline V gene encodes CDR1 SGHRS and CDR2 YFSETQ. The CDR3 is CASSLGMTIGEGTQYF. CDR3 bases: TGCGCCAGCAGCTTGGGAATGACTATCGGGGAGGGGACCCAGTACTTC.

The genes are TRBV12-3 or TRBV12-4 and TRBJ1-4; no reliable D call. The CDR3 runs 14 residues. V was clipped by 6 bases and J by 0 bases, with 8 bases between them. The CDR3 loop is CASSSQATNEKLFF. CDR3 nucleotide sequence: TGTGCCAGCAGCAGCCAAGCAACTAATGAAAAACTGTTTTTT.